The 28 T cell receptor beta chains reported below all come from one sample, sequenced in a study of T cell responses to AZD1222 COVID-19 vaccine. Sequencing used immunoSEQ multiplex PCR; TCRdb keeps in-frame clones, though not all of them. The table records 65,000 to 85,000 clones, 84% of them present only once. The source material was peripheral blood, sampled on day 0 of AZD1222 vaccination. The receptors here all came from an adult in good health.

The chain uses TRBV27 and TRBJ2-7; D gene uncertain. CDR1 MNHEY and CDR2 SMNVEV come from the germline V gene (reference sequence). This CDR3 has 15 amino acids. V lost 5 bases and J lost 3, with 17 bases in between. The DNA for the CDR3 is TGTGCCAGCAGTCTCGACGGCTTCCTACTCTACGAGCAGTACTTC. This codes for CASSLDGFLLYEQYF.

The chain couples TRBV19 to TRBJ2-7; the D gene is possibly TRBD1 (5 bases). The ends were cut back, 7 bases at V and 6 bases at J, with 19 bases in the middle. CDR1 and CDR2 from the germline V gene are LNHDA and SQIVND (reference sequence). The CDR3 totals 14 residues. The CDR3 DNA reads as TGTGCCAGTAAGGACAACCCGGGCCTTAGCGAGCAGTACTTC. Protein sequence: CASKDNPGLSEQYF.

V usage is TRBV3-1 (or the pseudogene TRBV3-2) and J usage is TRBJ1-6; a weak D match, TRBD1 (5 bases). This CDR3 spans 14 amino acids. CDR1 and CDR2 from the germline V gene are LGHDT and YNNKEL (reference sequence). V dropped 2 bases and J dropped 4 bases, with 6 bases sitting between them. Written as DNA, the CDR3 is TGTGCCAGCAGCCAACGACAGTATAATTCACCCCTCCACTTT. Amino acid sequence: CASSQRQYNSPLHF.

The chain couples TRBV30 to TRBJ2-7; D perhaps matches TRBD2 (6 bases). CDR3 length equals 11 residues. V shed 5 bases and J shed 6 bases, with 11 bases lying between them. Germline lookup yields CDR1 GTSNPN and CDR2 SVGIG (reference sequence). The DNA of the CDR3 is TGTGCCTGGTTGGAGGGACTCGAGCAGTACTTC. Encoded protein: CAWLEGLEQYF.

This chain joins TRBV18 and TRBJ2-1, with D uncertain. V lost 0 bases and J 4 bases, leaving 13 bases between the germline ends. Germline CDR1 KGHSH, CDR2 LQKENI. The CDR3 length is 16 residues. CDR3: CASSPPRQSFYNEQFF. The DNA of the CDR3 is TGTGCCAGCTCACCACCAAGACAATCGTTTTACAATGAGCAGTTCTTC.

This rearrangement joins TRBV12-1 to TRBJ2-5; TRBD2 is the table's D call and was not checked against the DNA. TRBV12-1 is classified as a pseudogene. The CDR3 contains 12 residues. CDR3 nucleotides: TGTGCCAGCAGCCTCTACTTAGAGACCCAGTACTTC. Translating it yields CASSLYLETQYF.

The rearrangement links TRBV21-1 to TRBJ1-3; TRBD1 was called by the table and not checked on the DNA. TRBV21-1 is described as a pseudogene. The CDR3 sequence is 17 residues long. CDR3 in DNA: TGTGCCAGCAGCAAAGGGCATGTGGGCCGCTCTGGAAACACCATATATTTT. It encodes CASSKGHVGRSGNTIYF.

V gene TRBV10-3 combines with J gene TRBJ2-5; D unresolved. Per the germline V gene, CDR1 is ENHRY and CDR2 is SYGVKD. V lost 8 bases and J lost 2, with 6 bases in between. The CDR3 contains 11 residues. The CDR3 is CAIGEQETQYF. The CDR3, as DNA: TGTGCCATCGGCGAACAAGAGACCCAGTACTTC.

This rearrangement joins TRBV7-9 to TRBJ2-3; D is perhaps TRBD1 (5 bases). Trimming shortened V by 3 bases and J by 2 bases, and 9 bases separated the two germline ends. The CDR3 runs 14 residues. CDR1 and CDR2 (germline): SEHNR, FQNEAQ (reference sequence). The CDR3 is CASSLDTNTDTQYF. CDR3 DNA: TGTGCCAGCAGCTTGGACACGAACACAGATACGCAGTATTTT.

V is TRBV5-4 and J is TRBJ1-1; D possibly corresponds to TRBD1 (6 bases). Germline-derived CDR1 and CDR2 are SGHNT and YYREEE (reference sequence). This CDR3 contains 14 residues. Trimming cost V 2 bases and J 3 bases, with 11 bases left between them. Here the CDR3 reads CASSFGDMDTEAFF. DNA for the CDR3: TGTGCCAGCAGCTTCGGGGACATGGACACTGAAGCTTTCTTT.

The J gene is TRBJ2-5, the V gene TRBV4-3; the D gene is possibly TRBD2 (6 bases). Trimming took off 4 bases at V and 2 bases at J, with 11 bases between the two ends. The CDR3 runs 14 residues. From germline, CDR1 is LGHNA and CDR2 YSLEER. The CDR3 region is CASSPGLAQETQYF. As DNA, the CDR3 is TGCGCCAGCAGCCCGGGACTTGCTCAAGAGACCCAGTACTTC.

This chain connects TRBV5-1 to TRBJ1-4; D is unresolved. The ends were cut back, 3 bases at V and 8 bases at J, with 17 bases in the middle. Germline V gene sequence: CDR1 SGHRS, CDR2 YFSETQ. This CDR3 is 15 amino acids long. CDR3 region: CASSSSVAGGEKLFF. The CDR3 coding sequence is TGCGCCAGCAGCTCGTCCGTGGCCGGAGGCGAAAAACTGTTTTTT.

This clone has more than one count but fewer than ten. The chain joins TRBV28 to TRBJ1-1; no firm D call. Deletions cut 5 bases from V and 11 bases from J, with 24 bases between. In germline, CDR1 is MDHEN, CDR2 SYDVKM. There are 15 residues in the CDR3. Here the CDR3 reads CASSGSVSSGVWAFF. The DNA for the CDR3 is TGTGCCAGCAGTGGCAGCGTCAGCTCCGGGGTTTGGGCTTTCTTT.

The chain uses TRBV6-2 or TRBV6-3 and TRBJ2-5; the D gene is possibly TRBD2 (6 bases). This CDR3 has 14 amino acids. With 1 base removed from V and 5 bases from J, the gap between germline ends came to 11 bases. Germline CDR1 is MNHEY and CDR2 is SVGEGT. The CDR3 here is CASSYWREVETQYF. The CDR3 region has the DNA TGTGCCAGCAGTTACTGGCGGGAAGTGGAGACCCAGTACTTC.

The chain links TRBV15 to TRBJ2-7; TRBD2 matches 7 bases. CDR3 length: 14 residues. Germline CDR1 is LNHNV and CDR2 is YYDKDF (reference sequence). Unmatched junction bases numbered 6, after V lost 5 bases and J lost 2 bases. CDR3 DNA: TGTGCCACCAGCCTGGAGGGAGGGACCTACGAGCAGTACTTC. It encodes CATSLEGGTYEQYF.

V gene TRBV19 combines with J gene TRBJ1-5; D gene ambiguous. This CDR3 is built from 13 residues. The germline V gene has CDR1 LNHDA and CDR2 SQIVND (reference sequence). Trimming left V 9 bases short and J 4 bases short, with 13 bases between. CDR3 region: CASRDSPNQPQHF. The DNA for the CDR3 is TGTGCCAGCCGGGATTCCCCTAATCAGCCCCAGCATTTT.

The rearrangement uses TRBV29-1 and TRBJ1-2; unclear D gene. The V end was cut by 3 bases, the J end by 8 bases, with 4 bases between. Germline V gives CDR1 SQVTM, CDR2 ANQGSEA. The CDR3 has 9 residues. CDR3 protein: CSVDEGYTF. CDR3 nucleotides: TGCAGCGTTGATGAGGGCTACACCTTC.

The CDR3 reads CASSIFWGTGELFF. Written as DNA, the CDR3 is TGTGCCAGTAGTATTTTCTGGGGGACCGGGGAGCTGTTTTTT. The chain links TRBV19 to TRBJ2-2, with D perhaps assigned TRBD1 or TRBD2 (5 bases each). Germline V gives CDR1 LNHDA, CDR2 SQIVND (reference sequence). V was cut by 3 bases and J by 5 bases, with 10 bases left in between. The CDR3 consists of 14 residues.

The CDR3 nucleotides are TGTGCCAGCCGCCAGACGCCCAACACAGGAGATACGCAGTATTTT. It encodes CASRQTPNTGDTQYF. This chain joins TRBV18 and TRBJ2-3; a weak D match, TRBD1 (5 bases). CDR3 length: 15 residues. Trimming took 8 bases from V and 5 from J, leaving 20 bases between them. Germline CDR1 reads KGHSH; CDR2 reads LQKENI.

The CDR3 bases are TGTGCCACCAGTGATCCATCGTTAACAGGGTCCTACGAGCAGTACTTC. Residues: CATSDPSLTGSYEQYF. The chain employs TRBV24-1 and TRBJ2-7; a weak D match, TRBD1 (6 bases). V lost 3 bases to trimming and J lost 1 base, with 15 bases between them. This CDR3 region has 16 residues. Germline CDR1 is KGHDR and CDR2 is SFDVKD.

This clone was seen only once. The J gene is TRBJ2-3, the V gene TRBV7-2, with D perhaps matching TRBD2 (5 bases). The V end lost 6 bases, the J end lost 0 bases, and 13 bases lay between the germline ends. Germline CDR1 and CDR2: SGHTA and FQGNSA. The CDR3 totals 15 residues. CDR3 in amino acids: CASRFRETSTDTQYF. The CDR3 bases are TGTGCCAGCAGATTCCGGGAAACTAGCACAGATACGCAGTATTTT.

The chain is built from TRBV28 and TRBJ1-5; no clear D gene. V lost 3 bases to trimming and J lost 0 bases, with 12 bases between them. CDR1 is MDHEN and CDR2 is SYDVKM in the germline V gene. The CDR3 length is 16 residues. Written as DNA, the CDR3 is TGTGCCAGCAGTTTCGCTAGTTCGTCTAGCAATCAGCCCCAGCATTTT. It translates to CASSFASSSSNQPQHF.

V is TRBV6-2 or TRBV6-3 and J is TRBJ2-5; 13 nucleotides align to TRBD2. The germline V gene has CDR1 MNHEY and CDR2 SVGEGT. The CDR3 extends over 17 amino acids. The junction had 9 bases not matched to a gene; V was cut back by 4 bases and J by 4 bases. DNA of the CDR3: TGTGCCAGCAGTTGGACTAGCGGGGGCCTACCACGAGAGACCCAGTACTTC. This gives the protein CASSWTSGGLPRETQYF.

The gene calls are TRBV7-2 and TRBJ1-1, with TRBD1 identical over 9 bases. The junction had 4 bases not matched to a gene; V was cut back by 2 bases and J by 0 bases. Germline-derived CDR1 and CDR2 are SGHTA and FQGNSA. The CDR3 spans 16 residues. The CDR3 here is CASSLNRGRLNTEAFF. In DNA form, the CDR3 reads TGTGCCAGCAGCTTAAACAGGGGGCGTTTGAACACTGAAGCTTTCTTT.

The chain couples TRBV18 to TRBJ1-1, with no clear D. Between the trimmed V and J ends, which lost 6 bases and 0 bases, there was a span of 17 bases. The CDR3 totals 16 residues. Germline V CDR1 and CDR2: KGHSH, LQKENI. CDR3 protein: CASSAGRSPMNTEAFF. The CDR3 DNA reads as TGTGCCAGCTCCGCGGGCAGGTCTCCTATGAACACTGAAGCTTTCTTT.

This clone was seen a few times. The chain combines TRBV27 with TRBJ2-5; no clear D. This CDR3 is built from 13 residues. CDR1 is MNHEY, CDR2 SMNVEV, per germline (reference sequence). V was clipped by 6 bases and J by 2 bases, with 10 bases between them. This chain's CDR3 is CASSRKPQETQYF. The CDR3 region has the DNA TGTGCCAGCAGCCGCAAACCACAAGAGACCCAGTACTTC.

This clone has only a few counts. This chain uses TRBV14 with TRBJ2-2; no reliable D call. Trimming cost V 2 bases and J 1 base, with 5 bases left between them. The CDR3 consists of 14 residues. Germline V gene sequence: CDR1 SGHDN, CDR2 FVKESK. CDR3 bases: TGTGCCAGCAGCCAAAACTGGAACACCGGGGAGCTGTTTTTT. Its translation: CASSQNWNTGELFF. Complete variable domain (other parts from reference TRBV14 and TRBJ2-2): EAGVTQFPSHSVIEKGQTVTLRCDPISGHDNLYWYRRVMGKEIKFLLHFVKESKQDESGMPNNRFLAERTGGTYSTLKVQPAELEDSGVYFCASSQNWNTGELFFGEGSRLTVL.

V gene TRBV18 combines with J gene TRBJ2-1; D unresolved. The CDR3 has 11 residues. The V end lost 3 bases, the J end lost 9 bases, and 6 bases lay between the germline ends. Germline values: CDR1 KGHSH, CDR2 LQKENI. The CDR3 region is CASSPKSEQFF. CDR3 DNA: TGTGCCAGCTCACCGAAGAGTGAGCAGTTCTTC. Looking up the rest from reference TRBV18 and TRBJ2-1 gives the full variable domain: NAGVMQNPRHLVRRRGQEARLRCSPMKGHSHVYWYRQLPEEGLKFMVYLQKENIIDESGMPKERFSAEFPKEGPSILRIQQVVRGDSAAYFCASSPKSEQFFGPGTRLTVL.